This T cell receptor (beta chain) derives from a study of molecular identifiers for immune sequencing clone quantification. About the study: Five portions were made in replicates from RNA of roughly 20,000 or 100,000 naive CD8 cells, and four underwent sequencing. Whole-study results and caveats: It was shown that clones above 20 RNA copies held over 99% of effector molecules, but under 1% in naive cells.

There are 12 residues in the CDR3. V shed 3 bases and J shed 3 bases, with 9 bases lying between them. Germline loops: CDR1 DFQATT, CDR2 SNEGSKA (reference sequence). TCRdb re-called the PCR reads through MiXCR, storing one row per CDR3 protein. The sample lists around 65,000 distinct CDR3 sequences, around a sixth seen once, with 1.5% to 1.7% in the top ten. There are many counts of this clonotype. Its target is unknown. Isolation of naive CD8 T cells was achieved by sorting on a CD8+CD4-CCR7+CD45RA+ phenotype. The chain employs TRBV20-1 and TRBJ2-7; D is unresolved. What was sequenced was naive CD8+ T cells from blood, with Jurkat cell RNA spiked in. Subset noted: FACS-sorted CD8+CD4-CCR7+CD45RA+ naive T cells. This receptor was obtained from a human donor in good health. Some libraries in this study had Jurkat cell RNA spiked in. This CDR3 reads CSASGQGYEQYF. DNA for the CDR3: TGCAGTGCTAGTGGGCAAGGCTACGAGCAGTACTTC.